One and the same sample provided the 2 T cell receptor beta chains below, sequenced in a study of PD-1 blockade in classical Hodgkin lymphoma (dated by TCRdb to 2019 to 2021). The time point label, read with the paper, signifies: cycle 1 day 1 (C1D1), immediately before nivolumab initiation. Relapse after autologous stem cell transplantation had occurred in all trial patients, and cohorts A, B and C were distinguished by prior brentuximab vedotin exposure. Magnetic negative selection with a Miltenyi CD8+ T cell isolation kit was used to purify CD8+ T cells from thawed PBMCs. Libraries were constructed by the immunoSEQ multiplex PCR assay. TCRdb took over this immuneACCESS table, retaining in-frame rearrangements with V and J assigned. Such tables are incomplete; in checked studies, under half of the missing clones stem from an unresolved V gene, and the remainder is unexplained. This sample gives about 13,000 clones in total; roughly three quarters of them show up just once. About 24% of the sample is taken by the ten largest.

The sample in question was CD8+ T cells from blood, obtained at baseline. All receptors derive from a human donor with classical Hodgkin lymphoma.

V gene TRBV9 combines with J gene TRBJ2-7; 10 bases map to TRBD2. V trimming: 0 bases; J trimming: 3 bases; junction bases outside the gene matches: 9. Per the germline V gene, CDR1 is SGDLS and CDR2 is YYNGEE. The CDR3 has 17 residues. CDR3 DNA: TGTGCCAGCAGCGTAGTCGCTAGCGGGAGCCTACTCTACGAGCAGTACTTC. It specifies CASSVVASGSLLYEQYF.

The chain uses TRBV29-1 and TRBJ2-3; no firm D call. The CDR3 is 14 amino acids. Germline CDR1 SQVTM, CDR2 ANQGSEA. V was clipped by 5 bases and J by 0 bases, with 12 bases between them. This CDR3 is CSVNPPGSTDTQYF. DNA of the CDR3: TGCAGCGTTAACCCCCCCGGGAGCACAGATACGCAGTATTTT.